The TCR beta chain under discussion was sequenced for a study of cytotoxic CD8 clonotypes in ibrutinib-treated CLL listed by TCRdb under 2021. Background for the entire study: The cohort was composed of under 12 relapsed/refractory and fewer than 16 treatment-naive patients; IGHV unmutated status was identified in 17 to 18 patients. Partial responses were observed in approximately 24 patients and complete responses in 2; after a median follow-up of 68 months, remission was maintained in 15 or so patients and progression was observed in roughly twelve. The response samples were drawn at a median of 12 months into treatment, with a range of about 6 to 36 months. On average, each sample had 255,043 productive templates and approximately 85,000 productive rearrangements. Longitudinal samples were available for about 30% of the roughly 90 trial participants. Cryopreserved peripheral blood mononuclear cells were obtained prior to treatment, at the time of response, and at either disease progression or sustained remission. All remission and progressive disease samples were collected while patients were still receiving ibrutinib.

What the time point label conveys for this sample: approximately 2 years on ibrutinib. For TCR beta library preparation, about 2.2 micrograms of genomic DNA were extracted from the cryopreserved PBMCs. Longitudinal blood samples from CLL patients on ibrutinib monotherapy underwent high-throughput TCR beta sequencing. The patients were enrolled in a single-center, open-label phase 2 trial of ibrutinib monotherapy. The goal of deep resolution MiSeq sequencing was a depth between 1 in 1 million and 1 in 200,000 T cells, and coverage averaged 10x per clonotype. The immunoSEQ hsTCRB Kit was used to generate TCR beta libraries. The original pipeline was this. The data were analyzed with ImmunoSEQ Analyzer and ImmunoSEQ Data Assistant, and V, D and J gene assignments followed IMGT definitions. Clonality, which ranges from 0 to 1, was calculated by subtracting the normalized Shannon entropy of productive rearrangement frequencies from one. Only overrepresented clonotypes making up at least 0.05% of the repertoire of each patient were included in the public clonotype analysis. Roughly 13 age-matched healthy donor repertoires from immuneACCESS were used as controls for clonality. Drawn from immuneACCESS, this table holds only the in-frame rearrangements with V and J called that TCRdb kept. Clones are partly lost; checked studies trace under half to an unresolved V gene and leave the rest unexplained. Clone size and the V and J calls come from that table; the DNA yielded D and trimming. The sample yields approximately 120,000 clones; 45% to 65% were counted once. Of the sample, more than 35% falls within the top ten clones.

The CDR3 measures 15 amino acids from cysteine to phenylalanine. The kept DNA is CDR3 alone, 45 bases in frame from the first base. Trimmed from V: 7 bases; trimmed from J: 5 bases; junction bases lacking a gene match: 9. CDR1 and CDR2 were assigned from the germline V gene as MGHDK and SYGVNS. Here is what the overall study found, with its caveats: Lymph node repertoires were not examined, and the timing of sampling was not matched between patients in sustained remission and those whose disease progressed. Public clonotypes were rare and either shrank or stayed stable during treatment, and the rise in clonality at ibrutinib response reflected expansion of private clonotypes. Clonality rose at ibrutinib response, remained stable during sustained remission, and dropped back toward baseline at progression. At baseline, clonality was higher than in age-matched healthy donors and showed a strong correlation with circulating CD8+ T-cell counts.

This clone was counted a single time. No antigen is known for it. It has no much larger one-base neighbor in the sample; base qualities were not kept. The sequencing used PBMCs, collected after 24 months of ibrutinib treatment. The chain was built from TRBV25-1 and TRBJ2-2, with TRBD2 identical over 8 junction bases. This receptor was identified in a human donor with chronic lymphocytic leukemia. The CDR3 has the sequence CASTPGASGTGELFF. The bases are TGTGCCAGCACCCCTGGGGCTAGCGGGACCGGGGAGCTGTTTTTT.